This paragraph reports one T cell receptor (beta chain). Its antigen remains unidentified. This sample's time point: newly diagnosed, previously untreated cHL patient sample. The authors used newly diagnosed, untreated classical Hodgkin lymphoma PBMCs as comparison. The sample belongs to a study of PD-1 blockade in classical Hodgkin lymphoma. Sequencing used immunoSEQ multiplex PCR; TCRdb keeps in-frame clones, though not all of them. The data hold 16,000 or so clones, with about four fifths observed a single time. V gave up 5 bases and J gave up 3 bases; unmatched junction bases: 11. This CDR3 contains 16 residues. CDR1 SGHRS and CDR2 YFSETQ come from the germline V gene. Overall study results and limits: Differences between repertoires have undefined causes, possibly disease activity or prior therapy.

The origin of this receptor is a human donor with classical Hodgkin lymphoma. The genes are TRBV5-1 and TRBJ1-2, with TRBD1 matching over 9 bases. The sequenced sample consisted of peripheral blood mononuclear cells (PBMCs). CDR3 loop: CASSLPGQGTDYGYTF. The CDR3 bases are TGCGCCAGCAGTCTACCGGGACAGGGAACGGACTATGGCTACACCTTC.